What follows are 30 T cell receptor beta chains derived from one specimen sequenced in a study of memory CD4+ T cells and cytomegalovirus serostatus (dated by TCRdb to about 2019). Library generation was performed with the immunoSEQ multiplex PCR assay. As stored in TCRdb, this immuneACCESS dataset retains in-frame rearrangements with V and J assigned. A fraction of the clones does not appear; measured against another copy, unresolved V genes explain less than half of the discrepancy, and the remainder lacks a known reason. Present in this sample are 45,000 to 50,000 clones, approximately 78% of which were seen just once. The biggest ten clones account for around 0.77% of the sample. Single viable CD3+CD4+CD8-CD45RO+ cells were sorted as memory CD4+ T cells on a FACSAria II. Material for sequencing was memory CD4+ T cells from blood. These TCRs come from an adult in good health and CMV-seronegative.

The CDR3, as DNA: TGTGCCAGCACCCACAGGGGCGAGACCCAGTACTTC. It is translated as CASTHRGETQYF. The J gene is TRBJ2-5, the V gene TRBV25-1, with TRBD1 matching over 7 bases. Germline V gene data show CDR1 as MGHDK and CDR2 as SYGVNS. V was clipped by 7 bases and J by 5 bases; unmatched bases: 4. The CDR3 spans 12 residues.

The chain couples TRBV6-4 to TRBJ2-7; D perhaps matches TRBD2 (5 bases). V lost 9 bases and J lost 7, with 19 bases in between. CDR1 MRHNA and CDR2 SNTAGT come from the germline V gene. This CDR3 has 13 amino acids. The CDR3 is CASNGLRSWEQYF. The CDR3 DNA reads TGTGCCAGTAACGGACTGAGGTCGTGGGAGCAGTACTTC.

The rearrangement joins TRBV7-2 to TRBJ1-2, with D perhaps matching TRBD1 (6 bases). CDR1 and CDR2 (germline): SGHTA, FQGNSA. Deletions cut 2 bases from V and 4 bases from J, with 11 bases between. The CDR3 has 14 amino acids. CDR3 nucleotide sequence: TGTGCCAGCAGCTTACGGGACACCCTCTATGGCTACACCTTC. This encodes CASSLRDTLYGYTF.

The CDR3 nucleotides read TGTGCCAGCAGCCAAGGACGGCGCGGGAGTACAGATACGCAGTATTTT. It is translated as CASSQGRRGSTDTQYF. The chain uses TRBV4-2 and TRBJ2-3; 7 bases align to TRBD2. The V segment lost 1 base and the J segment 3 bases; nucleotides outside the gene matches: 7. This CDR3 contains 16 residues. Germline CDR1 and CDR2: LGHNA and YNFKEQ.

The CDR3 spells CASSTVRDQLFF. Here the CDR3 DNA reads TGTGCCAGCAGCACCGTCAGGGATCAACTGTTTTTT. The chain joins TRBV6-6 to TRBJ1-4; TRBD1 might be the D (5 bases). V gave up 6 bases and J gave up 12 bases, with 14 bases separating them. The CDR3 spans 12 residues. The germline V gene encodes CDR1 MNHNY and CDR2 SVGAGI (reference sequence).

CDR3 nucleotide sequence: TGTGCCAGTAGTACGAGGACAGGGAGGGAGACCCAGTACTTC. This translates into CASSTRTGRETQYF. V usage is TRBV19 and J usage is TRBJ2-5, with 8 bases that match TRBD1. Germline V lookup: CDR1 LNHDA, CDR2 SQIVND (reference sequence). V was clipped by 4 bases and J by 5 bases; unmatched bases: 6. The CDR3 loop spans 14 amino acids.

The genes are TRBV28 and TRBJ1-3; D is unclear. V lost 3 bases to trimming and J lost 2 bases, with 11 bases between them. In germline, CDR1 is MDHEN, CDR2 SYDVKM. This CDR3 has 15 residues. Written as DNA, the CDR3 is TGTGCCAGCAGTTTCCCGGGATCAACTGGAAACACCATATATTTT. Its protein is CASSFPGSTGNTIYF.

The rearrangement uses TRBV10-1 and TRBJ2-4, with D possibly TRBD2 on 5 matching bases. This CDR3 comprises 13 residues. V dropped 5 bases and J dropped 8 bases, with 13 bases sitting between them. CDR1 and CDR2 from the germline V gene are WNHNN and SYGVQD (reference sequence). This chain's CDR3 is CASSLTGIDIQYF. CDR3 nucleotide sequence: TGCGCCAGCAGTCTAACCGGGATCGACATTCAGTACTTC.

The gene calls are TRBV2 and TRBJ2-7; 7 bases fit TRBD2. V was clipped by 8 bases and J by 1 base; unmatched bases: 8. The length of the CDR3 is 14 residues. The V gene's germline CDR1 is SNHLY and CDR2 FYNNEI. The chain's CDR3 is CASLGGVRSYEQYF. The CDR3 DNA reads TGTGCCAGCCTTGGGGGGGTCAGGTCCTACGAGCAGTACTTC.

The rearrangement links TRBV7-2 to TRBJ1-2, with D maybe TRBD1 (6 bases). The CDR3 has 15 amino acids. The germline gives CDR1 SGHTA, CDR2 FQGNSA. The germline V and J ends were trimmed by 1 base and 4 bases, with 13 bases remaining between them. In nucleotides, the CDR3 is TGTGCCAGCAGCTTAGAGGCAGGGGAAGGCTATGGCTACACCTTC. This translates into CASSLEAGEGYGYTF.

The J gene is TRBJ1-4, the V gene TRBV28; 7 bases are a match to TRBD1. CDR3 size: 17 residues. The V and J ends lost 2 bases and 7 bases, in that order; junction bases with no gene match: 13. Germline assignment: CDR1 MDHEN and CDR2 SYDVKM. CDR3 bases: TGTGCCAGCAGTTTACCTCAACGGCGAGGGGGCGGTGAAAAACTGTTTTTT. Translated, it gives CASSLPQRRGGGEKLFF.

The chain recombines TRBV30 with TRBJ2-3; TRBD2 might be the D (7 bases). The CDR3 has 15 amino acids. Per the germline V gene, CDR1 is GTSNPN and CDR2 is SVGIG (reference sequence). Trimming left V 2 bases short and J 4 bases short, with 16 bases between. This CDR3 is CAWSSKGGVADTQYF. The CDR3 coding sequence is TGTGCCTGGAGTTCAAAGGGGGGGGTTGCAGATACGCAGTATTTT.

The V gene is TRBV11-3, the J gene TRBJ1-2; the match to TRBD1 covers 7 bases. The trim removed 5 bases at V and 8 bases at J, leaving 20 bases unmatched. CDR3 length: 17 residues. The germline CDR1 and CDR2 sequences are SGHNT and YENEEA. The CDR3 DNA reads TGTGCCAGCAGCCAAGCCCGGGACCGCGAAACCAGGGGGGGCTACACCTTC. Translated: CASSQARDRETRGGYTF.

V gene TRBV28 combines with J gene TRBJ2-3; 8 bases align to TRBD2. The CDR3 consists of 15 residues. Germline CDR1 reads MDHEN; CDR2 reads SYDVKM. V lost 5 bases and J lost 0; bases outside the gene matches: 4. The CDR3 bases are TGTGCCAGCAGTCCCGGGGGGGGGAGCACAGATACGCAGTATTTT. It specifies CASSPGGGSTDTQYF.

This rearrangement joins TRBV7-9 to TRBJ1-2; 9 bases map to TRBD1. This CDR3 is built from 17 residues. In germline, CDR1 is SEHNR, CDR2 FQNEAQ (reference sequence). The J segment lost 3 bases and the V segment lost 1 base, leaving 9 bases of the junction unmatched. CDR3 protein: CASSLGSTGGADYGYTF. The CDR3 DNA sequence: TGTGCCAGCAGCTTAGGGTCCACAGGGGGCGCGGACTATGGCTACACCTTC.

About this clone itself: At one of its ends the junction is not consistent with the germline gene, which may arise from a read error. The genes are TRBV10-3 and TRBJ1-2; the D is unclear. Germline V lookup: CDR1 ENHRY, CDR2 SYGVKD. This CDR3 region has 13 residues. CDR3 sequence (DNA): TGTGCCAGCAGTCCCGACGCTAACTATGGCTACACCTTC. The encoded protein is CASSPDANYGYTF.

The rearrangement joins TRBV6-5 to TRBJ1-2; TRBD1 might be the D (6 bases). This CDR3 spans 13 amino acids. Germline V gene data show CDR1 as MNHEY and CDR2 as SVGAGI. Trimming removed 8 bases at V and 12 bases at J, with 22 bases between. CDR3 coding DNA: TGTGCCAGCTCAAGGGACTCAAGGGGGGCCGACACCTTC. Translated, it gives CASSRDSRGADTF.

With regard to this clone: This sample includes further DNA sequences coding for the same CDR3. The V call is TRBV15, the J call TRBJ2-2, with D possibly matching TRBD1 (5 bases). V lost 0 bases to trimming and J lost 0 bases, with 8 bases between them. The CDR3 loop spans 16 amino acids. Germline V lookup: CDR1 LNHNV, CDR2 YYDKDF (reference sequence). The CDR3 nucleotides are TGTGCCACCAGCAGAGAGCAGGGAACGAACACCGGGGAGCTGTTTTTT. Amino acids: CATSREQGTNTGELFF.

This chain connects TRBV7-2 to TRBJ2-1; TRBD2 matches at 10 bases. Trimming at V came to 5 bases and at J to 4 bases, leaving 8 bases not matched to a gene. Germline V gene lookup returns CDR1 SGHTA and CDR2 FQGNSA. The length of the CDR3 is 16 residues. Here the CDR3 reads CASSRRQAGGYNEQFF. The CDR3 DNA follows: TGTGCCAGCAGCCGAAGGCAAGCGGGGGGGTACAATGAGCAGTTCTTC.

The rearrangement joins TRBV27 to TRBJ1-5; maybe TRBD1 (5 bases). Trimming took off 6 bases at V and 2 bases at J, with 11 bases between the two ends. Germline loops: CDR1 MNHEY, CDR2 SMNVEV (reference sequence). The CDR3 extends over 14 amino acids. CDR3 sequence: CASSKGRGNQPQHF. Written as DNA, the CDR3 is TGTGCCAGCAGCAAGGGACGGGGCAATCAGCCCCAGCATTTT.

Here the CDR3 reads CASSRGTFGDYGYTF. The CDR3 DNA is TGTGCCAGCAGCAGAGGGACATTCGGGGACTATGGCTACACCTTC. The gene calls are TRBV5-4 and TRBJ1-2; TRBD1 is a possible D gene (6 bases). This CDR3 comprises 15 residues. Trimming took off 4 bases at V and 3 bases at J, with 16 bases between the two ends. Germline assignment: CDR1 SGHNT and CDR2 YYREEE (reference sequence).

V usage is TRBV5-4 and J usage is TRBJ2-3; D is perhaps TRBD1 or TRBD2 (6 bases each). Trimming shortened V by 0 bases and J by 3 bases, and 11 bases separated the two germline ends. The CDR3 contains 15 residues. CDR1 and CDR2 (germline): SGHNT, YYREEE (reference sequence). As DNA, the CDR3 is TGTGCCAGCAGCTTGGGCCAGGGGAGGACAGATACGCAGTATTTT. This translates into CASSLGQGRTDTQYF. Together with reference TRBV5-4 and TRBJ2-3, the CDR3 gives the full variable domain: ETGVTQSPTHLIKTRGQQVTLRCSSQSGHNTVSWYQQALGQGPQFIFQYYREEENGRGNFPPRFSGLQFPNYSSELNVNALELDDSALYLCASSLGQGRTDTQYFGPGTRLTVL.

The V and J genes are TRBV7-9 and TRBJ2-3; D possibly corresponds to TRBD2 (6 bases). Germline V gene sequence: CDR1 SEHNR, CDR2 FQNEAQ (reference sequence). V was trimmed by 6 bases and J by 2 bases, leaving 21 bases between them. The CDR3 loop spans 17 amino acids. CDR3 nucleotides: TGTGCCAGCAGTCTCAACCGGATAGCGGAAAACACAGATACGCAGTATTTT. Encoded protein: CASSLNRIAENTDTQYF.

The chain links TRBV6-1 to TRBJ1-2; a weak D match, TRBD1 (6 bases). The germline V and J ends were trimmed by 7 bases and 2 bases, with 17 bases remaining between them. From germline, CDR1 is MNHNS and CDR2 SASEGT. The CDR3 length is 15 residues. The CDR3 coding sequence is TGTGCCAGCACTCCGAGGCCGGGGGCCAACTATGGCTACACCTTC. This gives the protein CASTPRPGANYGYTF.

This clone was seen a handful of times. This chain connects TRBV6-4 to TRBJ1-2; D is possibly TRBD1 (6 bases). Germline CDR1 and CDR2: MRHNA and SNTAGT. Trimming took 5 bases from V and 4 from J, leaving 11 bases between them. The CDR3 totals 13 residues. Here the CDR3 reads CASSPQGGYGYTF. For the CDR3, the DNA is TGTGCCAGCAGTCCACAGGGCGGCTATGGCTACACCTTC.

The V and J genes are TRBV7-9 and TRBJ2-2; 8 nucleotides line up with TRBD1. J lost 6 bases, V lost 2 bases, and 8 bases had no gene match. Looked up from germline, CDR1 is SEHNR and CDR2 is FQNEAQ (reference sequence). The CDR3 consists of 16 residues. CDR3: CASSLKGRGRSGELFF. Here the CDR3 DNA reads TGTGCCAGCAGCTTAAAGGGCAGGGGGCGATCCGGGGAGCTGTTTTTT.

V is TRBV5-1 and J is TRBJ2-3, with a tentative D call TRBD2 (5 bases). V was shortened by 4 bases and J by 2 bases, with 14 bases between the two germline ends. CDR1 is SGHRS, CDR2 YFSETQ, per germline. The CDR3 runs 15 residues. Here the CDR3 DNA reads TGCGCCAGCAGCCCTAGCAATAGGGTCACAGATACGCAGTATTTT. Translated: CASSPSNRVTDTQYF.

This clone occurred a few times. The CDR3 reads CASTGTSPTGELFF. CDR3 nucleotide sequence: TGTGCCAGCACCGGGACTTCTCCCACCGGGGAGCTGTTTTTT. The V and J genes are TRBV6-5 and TRBJ2-2; D is possibly TRBD2 (6 bases). The germline V gene encodes CDR1 MNHEY and CDR2 SVGAGI. V dropped 7 bases and J dropped 4 bases, with 13 bases sitting between them. This CDR3 is built from 14 residues.

V usage is TRBV5-6 and J usage is TRBJ2-1; 7 bases agree with TRBD1. Trimming took 2 bases from V and 4 from J; bases not matched to a gene: 12. The CDR3 runs 17 residues. CDR1 is SGHDT and CDR2 is YYEEEE in the germline V gene. CDR3 bases: TGTGCCAGCAGCTTACAGACAGGGTCTTATGTATACAATGAGCAGTTCTTC. This sequence encodes CASSLQTGSYVYNEQFF. The entire variable domain, with the rest obtained from reference TRBV5-6 and TRBJ2-1, is as follows: DAGVTQSPTHLIKTRGQQVTLRCSPKSGHDTVSWYQQALGQGPQFIFQYYEEEERQRGNFPDRFSGHQFPNYSSELNVNALLLGDSALYLCASSLQTGSYVYNEQFFGPGTRLTVL.

CDR3 in DNA: TGTGCCAGCAGCGTAAGCGGACTCTTCACAGATACGCAGTATTTT. It specifies CASSVSGLFTDTQYF. The V call is TRBV7-2, the J call TRBJ2-3, with D possibly being TRBD2 (5 bases). This CDR3 comprises 15 residues. Germline-derived CDR1 and CDR2 are SGHTA and FQGNSA. The germline V and J ends were trimmed by 5 bases and 2 bases, with 14 bases remaining between them. The whole variable domain, remainder taken from reference TRBV7-2 and TRBJ2-3, is GAGVSQSPSNKVTEKGKDVELRCDPISGHTALYWYRQSLGQGLEFLIYFQGNSAPDKSGLPSDRFSAERTGGSVSTLTIQRTQQEDSAVYLCASSVSGLFTDTQYFGPGTRLTVL.